The rows below give T cell receptor beta chains drawn from one sample of a study of shared clonotypes between healthy human individuals. Sequencing used immunoSEQ multiplex PCR; TCRdb keeps in-frame clones, though not all of them. The sample has some 2,100,000 clones, approximately 94% seen once. The material sequenced was naive CD8+ T cells from PBMCs. The receptors originated from a man aged 18 to 30 in good health. Some clones in this sample may be carry-over from other donors' samples. CDR3s include the opening cysteine and the closing phenylalanine or tryptophan. A D gene is named only where the DNA matches it firmly. A row's size may be missing; if present it is once, few, many or a size class.

size	J	D	V	CDR3	DNA
.	TRBJ2-7	TRBD1	TRBV19	CASSSGWVGTGFAEQYF	TGTGCCAGTAGCAGCGGTTGGGTCGGGACAGGGTTCGCCGAGCAGTACTTC
.	TRBJ2-1	.	TRBV6-6	CASSWSVVNEQFF	TGTGCCAGCAGTTGGAGCGTAGTCAATGAGCAGTTCTTC
once	TRBJ1-5	.	TRBV30	CAWSARGFGGWQPQHF	TGTGCCTGGAGTGCGCGGGGATTTGGAGGGTGGCAGCCCCAGCATTTT
once	TRBJ1-2	TRBD1	TRBV18	CASSRSGQGGSNYGYTF	TGTGCCAGCTCACGCAGCGGACAGGGGGGATCTAACTATGGCTACACCTTC
.	TRBJ2-7	TRBD1	TRBV6-1	CATESGTGLDEQYF	TGTGCCACCGAGTCCGGGACAGGGCTCGACGAGCAGTACTTC
.	TRBJ2-2	.	TRBV9	CASSGPGTLSRGELFF	TGTGCCAGCAGCGGTCCCGGGACCTTATCCAGGGGGGAGCTGTTTTTT
.	TRBJ2-7	.	TRBV4-1	CASSQDPPASRTVSSYEQYF	TGCGCCAGCAGCCAAGATCCTCCAGCCTCTAGGACAGTGAGCTCCTACGAGCAGTACTTC
.	TRBJ1-4	.	TRBV7-9	CASSSSVGLEKLFF	TGTGCCAGCAGCTCCAGCGTGGGACTTGAAAAACTGTTTTTT
.	TRBJ2-7	.	TRBV18	CASSPRDTPYEQYF	TGTGCCAGCTCACCTAGAGATACGCCCTACGAGCAGTACTTC
.	TRBJ2-3	.	TRBV9	CASSVSPDTDTQYF	TGTGCCAGCAGCGTATCCCCGGACACAGATACGCAGTATTTT
few	TRBJ1-1	.	TRBV19	CASSTPLADTEAFF	TGTGCCAGTAGTACCCCTTTGGCGGACACTGAAGCTTTCTTT
.	TRBJ1-4	.	TRBV13	CASSLAGADEKLFF	TGTGCCAGCAGCTTAGCAGGGGCCGACGAAAAACTGTTTTTT
.	TRBJ2-1	TRBD1	TRBV27	CASRGDRGRYNEQFF	TGTGCCAGCAGAGGAGACAGGGGGCGATACAATGAGCAGTTCTTC
.	TRBJ1-5	.	TRBV28	CASSATGTGAQPQHF	TGTGCCAGCAGTGCCACCGGGACGGGAGCCCAGCCCCAGCATTTT
.	TRBJ1-4	.	TRBV4-2	CASSHIQTNEKLFF	TGTGCCAGCAGCCACATACAGACTAATGAAAAACTGTTTTTT
.	TRBJ1-2	.	TRBV28	CASSSRNEGLPYGYTF	TGTGCCAGCAGCTCCCGGAACGAGGGACTCCCGTATGGCTACACCTTC
.	TRBJ2-7	TRBD2	TRBV5-1	CASSSPGTSGRGHEQYF	TGCGCCAGCAGCTCCCCCGGGACTAGCGGGAGGGGTCACGAGCAGTACTTC
.	TRBJ2-7	TRBD1	TRBV11-2	CASSKVGQARYEQYF	TGTGCCAGCAGCAAAGTCGGACAGGCCCGCTACGAGCAGTACTTC
.	TRBJ1-5	.	TRBV28	CASSLSGGYGPQHF	TGTGCCAGCAGTTTATCCGGGGGTTATGGGCCCCAGCATTTT
.	TRBJ1-5	.	TRBV19	CASAGYESNQPQHF	TGTGCCAGTGCAGGGTACGAGAGCAATCAGCCCCAGCATTTT
.	TRBJ1-2	.	TRBV13	CASSLGDEANYGYTF	TGTGCCAGCAGCTTAGGGGACGAAGCTAACTATGGCTACACCTTC
.	TRBJ2-1	.	TRBV27	CASSPSPDEQFF	TGTGCCAGCAGCCCCTCCCCCGATGAGCAGTTCTTC
.	TRBJ2-5	TRBD1	TRBV28	CASSLGQGYQETQYF	TGTGCCAGCAGTCTCGGACAGGGCTATCAAGAGACCCAGTACTTC
once	TRBJ2-7	.	TRBV13	CASSQGLDRVDSYEQYF	TGTGCCAGCAGCCAAGGCCTGGACAGAGTCGACTCCTACGAGCAGTACTTC
.	TRBJ1-2	.	TRBV27	CASSPRDPGVGYTF	TGTGCCAGCAGTCCTCGGGACCCCGGGGTAGGCTACACCTTC
.	TRBJ2-5	.	TRBV28	CASSFTWAGETQYF	TGTGCCAGCAGTTTCACCTGGGCGGGAGAGACCCAGTACTTC
.	TRBJ2-2	.	TRBV9	CASSPWSSDSLTGELFF	TGTGCCAGCAGCCCGTGGTCGAGCGACAGTCTCACCGGGGAGCTGTTTTTT
.	TRBJ2-7	.	TRBV5-8	CASSLFGTSYEQYF	TGTGCCAGCAGCTTGTTCGGAACGAGCTACGAGCAGTACTTC
.	TRBJ1-5	TRBD1	TRBV27	CASSLSAGGFNQPQHF	TGTGCCAGCAGTTTATCTGCAGGGGGCTTTAATCAGCCCCAGCATTTT
once	TRBJ2-5	.	TRBV2	CASTRIRDTQETQYF	TGTGCCAGCACTAGAATCCGGGACACCCAAGAGACCCAGTACTTC
once	TRBJ2-7	TRBD1	TRBV27	CASSLVAGQAPYEQYF	TGTGCCAGCAGTTTAGTCGCGGGACAGGCCCCCTACGAGCAGTACTTC
.	TRBJ1-1	TRBD1	TRBV4-1	CASSQPGTGNTEAFF	TGCGCCAGCAGCCAACCCGGGACAGGGAACACTGAAGCTTTCTTT
.	TRBJ1-5	.	TRBV7-9	CASSDIPGSNQPQHF	TGTGCCAGCAGCGACATCCCCGGTAGCAATCAGCCCCAGCATTTT
few	TRBJ1-1	.	TRBV2	CASSEGGRTEAFF	TGTGCCAGCAGTGAAGGGGGCCGTACTGAAGCTTTCTTT
.	TRBJ2-3	.	TRBV15	CATSRDWGDTQYF	TGTGCCACCAGCAGGGACTGGGGAGATACGCAGTATTTT
once	TRBJ2-1	.	TRBV9	CASSAGSPGNEQFF	TGTGCCAGCAGCGCGGGGTCTCCCGGGAATGAGCAGTTCTTC
.	TRBJ1-5	.	TRBV2	CASSEVGPKMGNQPQHF	TGTGCCAGCAGTGAAGTGGGACCTAAAATGGGCAATCAGCCCCAGCATTTT
.	TRBJ2-2	TRBD1	TRBV29-1	CSARDREAGELFF	TGCAGCGCACGGGACAGGGAGGCCGGGGAGCTGTTTTTT
.	TRBJ2-7	.	TRBV5-6	CASSVSGAGEQYF	TGTGCCAGCAGCGTGTCCGGGGCGGGGGAGCAGTACTTC
once	TRBJ2-1	.	TRBV7-6	CASSLGSNEQFF	TGTGCCAGCAGCCTTGGATCCAATGAGCAGTTCTTC
.	TRBJ2-5	.	TRBV5-1	CASRSGAPQETQYF	TGCGCCAGCAGATCCGGGGCTCCTCAAGAGACCCAGTACTTC
.	TRBJ2-1	.	TRBV7-9	CASSSTLQNYNEQFF	TGTGCCAGCAGCTCCACTCTACAGAACTACAATGAGCAGTTCTTC
.	TRBJ1-3	.	TRBV4-2	CASSQEGNTIYF	TGTGCCAGCAGCCAGGAGGGAAACACCATATATTTT
.	TRBJ2-1	.	TRBV20-1	CSAMLMRFF	TGCAGTGCTATGCTTATGCGGTTCTTC
.	TRBJ2-7	.	TRBV11-2	CASSLDRDSREQYF	TGTGCCAGCAGCTTAGATCGGGACTCGAGGGAGCAGTACTTC
.	TRBJ2-3	.	TRBV7-9	CAVGREFTDTQYF	TGTGCCGTGGGTCGGGAGTTCACAGATACGCAGTATTTT
.	TRBJ2-7	TRBD2	TRBV2	CASSPWLAGPSYEQYF	TGTGCCAGCAGTCCCTGGCTAGCGGGGCCCTCCTACGAGCAGTACTTC
.	TRBJ2-1	TRBD2	TRBV29-1	CSVEGVAGVHEQFF	TGCAGCGTTGAGGGAGTAGCGGGAGTTCATGAGCAGTTCTTC
once	TRBJ2-7	TRBD2	TRBV7-9	CASSPGLAGGSYEQYF	TGTGCCAGCAGCCCCGGACTAGCGGGAGGATCCTACGAGCAGTACTTC
once	TRBJ1-2	.	TRBV9	CASRPWGGENYGYTF	TGTGCCAGCAGACCTTGGGGGGGAGAGAACTATGGCTACACCTTC
.	TRBJ1-1	TRBD1	TRBV11-2	CASRTQGENTEAFF	TGTGCCAGCAGAACCCAGGGGGAGAACACTGAAGCTTTCTTT
.	TRBJ1-2	TRBD1	TRBV29-1	CSVEDLQVQGGYGYTF	TGCAGCGTTGAAGATCTTCAGGTGCAGGGGGGCTATGGCTACACCTTC
few	TRBJ1-2	.	TRBV9	CASTGGGSVHGYTF	TGTGCCAGCACCGGAGGCGGCAGTGTACATGGCTACACCTTC
.	TRBJ1-1	.	TRBV14	CASSQVEIIYTEAFF	TGTGCCAGCAGCCAAGTAGAGATTATTTACACTGAAGCTTTCTTT
.	TRBJ2-7	.	TRBV4-1	CASSQEGFTYEQYF	TGCGCCAGCAGCCAAGAGGGCTTCACCTACGAGCAGTACTTC
.	TRBJ1-1	TRBD1	TRBV5-6	CASSFGQGNTEAFF	TGTGCCAGCAGCTTCGGACAGGGAAACACTGAAGCTTTCTTT
.	TRBJ2-2	.	TRBV15	CATSRPSVGPGELFF	TGTGCCACCAGCAGACCTAGCGTAGGCCCCGGGGAGCTGTTTTTT
once	TRBJ2-3	TRBD2	TRBV11-2	CASSLVAGVSLDTQYF	TGTGCCAGCAGCTTAGTAGCGGGAGTCTCGCTGGATACGCAGTATTTT
.	TRBJ2-1	TRBD2	TRBV28	CASSFPASGKTEQFF	TGTGCCAGCAGTTTCCCGGCTAGCGGTAAGACTGAGCAGTTCTTC
.	TRBJ1-6	.	TRBV7-6	CASSIWGSYNSPLHF	TGTGCCAGCAGCATCTGGGGTTCCTATAATTCACCCCTCCACTTT